Listed here is a single T cell receptor beta chain. The antigen this receptor binds is unknown. There are no base qualities to consult, and no much larger clone falls within one base. This specimen comes from a study of cytomegalovirus exposure and HLA in healthy donors (dated by TCRdb to the late 2010s). Background on the whole study: According to an earlier analysis of 587 of the donors, some 170 million T cells yielded 100 million or so unique TCR beta sequences and roughly 280 Gb of sequence data. The study profiled the T cell repertoires of 666 subjects by immunosequencing and related them to cytomegalovirus serostatus. In an earlier analysis of a few hundred of the donors, high-throughput TCR beta sequencing was used to judge whether each TCR beta V gene segment behaved as functional or pseudogenic. Typing coverage differed by locus: A, B, C, DRB1 and DQB1 were typed in roughly 629-640 donors, DQA1 in about 500, DPA1 in 600 to 610, and DPB1 in around 490. The later analysis used no new phenotypic data to find candidate immune exposures, relying instead on TCR beta sequences and their occurrence across donors. In addition to the first cohort of approximately 650 subjects, a separate validation cohort of over 90 different subjects was used. High-throughput TCR immunosequencing, statistical association of individual TCRs with disease status, and machine learning were combined to predict cytomegalovirus infection status. Class I and class II HLA loci were covered by the typing at four-digit resolution. The study aimed to test whether signatures of past pathogen exposure could be identified by cataloging public T cell receptors. Across 398 genotyped donors of the cohort, an average of roughly 200,000 unique TCR beta nucleotide sequences per donor were sequenced, and around 20% of those sequences were non-productive. Genome-wide SNP genotypes for about 65% of the roughly 670 donors were used in a later genetic analysis, which treated that subset as a discovery cohort. Four or five DR-DQ haplotypes were treated as single units for association and clustering because of strong linkage in the cohort. A later analysis re-analyzed previously published TCR beta repertoires from hundreds of donors and added high-resolution HLA genotyping to study TCR occurrence patterns. Donor age, sex, ethnicity and CMV serostatus were collected together with the repertoire data. About 300 gigabases of sequencing data and about 92 million unique TCR sequences made up an early release that covered under 750 HLA-typed donors. Among the 398 genotyped donors, around 79% belonged to the genetic ancestry cluster associated with self-reported Caucasian donors. Every repertoire in the discovery cohort had been generated on one and the same sequencing platform. General findings and caveats noted by the study authors: Compared with the approximately 600-donor mean, donors in an Asian-associated ancestry cluster had fewer N-insertions in productive TCRs, according to a later genetic analysis. According to a later analysis, most CMV-associated TCR beta chains appeared to be HLA-restricted, and the HLA associations seemed to be driven largely by CMV exposure. Most TCR sequences were observed very rarely across donors, whereas some public TCRs were present in many individuals. According to a later analysis, parvovirus B19, influenza, CMV and Epstein-Barr virus appeared linked to several top co-occurrence clusters. Broadly in line with IMGT annotations, most TCR beta V segments showed up in productive rearrangements about 87% or about 30% of the time in an earlier analysis of under 700 of the donors. Sequencing depth was assumed to be roughly uniform across donors in the presence/absence analyses, though that assumption may not hold. The authors suggested that the approach could potentially be generalized to other disease states and immunological phenotypes. Because counts were too low, seventeen rarely observed V segments, including chromosome 9 orphons, were excluded from the earlier analysis of around 640 of the donors. In the study, some 160 TCR beta chains were listed as associated with cytomegalovirus. Because some donors lacked HLA typing at each locus, the association tests relied only on the typed subset. In a later analysis, the rate of TCR association differed among HLA loci, with DRB1 alleles having the most associated TCRs and HLA-C alleles having the fewest. Compared with equally common non-associated chains, HLA-associated TCR beta chains in a later analysis were more clonally expanded and had lower generation probabilities. A further reported finding was that TCR beta sequences accurately predicted the HLA-A and HLA-B alleles for most subjects in the first cohort. Linkage disequilibrium might explain the correlated functional status among segregating V segments, but an unknown experimental factor could not be ruled out. When HLA alleles, especially DR and DQ, strongly co-occurred, attributing TCR associations to individual alleles was difficult. In both the original and validation cohorts, the classifier was reported to diagnose cytomegalovirus status with high specificity and sensitivity. Specific HLA alleles were associated with 15,000 to 20,000 TCR beta sequences at a false discovery rate of 0.05 in a later analysis. In vitro tests confirmed that a few of the cytomegalovirus-associated TCR beta chains recognize cytomegalovirus antigens. The sequencing pipeline was judged likely to have produced a cluster of highly shared sequence variants as a technical artifact. This cohort had only TCR beta chains sequenced, and the lack of alpha or paired-chain data limited which features could be detected. For the cohort, immune exposure information was limited to CMV serostatus. A later genetic analysis associated a missense DCLRE1C variant with V-gene and J-gene trimming of TCR beta chains, and an independent cohort replicated the association.

The cohort consisted of 600 to 750 healthy bone marrow donors. At the time of sampling, every cohort member was nominally healthy, though immune exposures that went unrecorded were likely present. The donor was CMV seronegative and was included in the group of about 350 seronegative cohort members. Each donor provided a peripheral blood sample, and peripheral blood mononuclear cells were used for TCR beta sequencing. Genomic DNA extraction from the blood cell samples was performed with the Qiagen DNeasy Blood Extraction Kit. Libraries were prepared through the immunoSEQ multiplex PCR assay. A mixture of 60 forward primers for TCR Vbeta segments and 13 reverse primers for TCR Jbeta segments was used in the multiplex PCR. Amplification of the CDR3 region of rearranged TCR beta genes was performed with a multiplex PCR assay on genomic DNA. On the Illumina HiSeq System, the amplified TCR beta libraries were sequenced as 87-base-pair reads. Turning to the authors' computational methods: Across the 700 or so repertoires, a later analysis counted some 80 million unique TCR beta chains, around 11 million of which were shared by at least two donors. Raw reads were error-corrected and collapsed into unique sequences with a nearest-neighbor algorithm that merged closely related sequences to remove PCR and sequencing errors. CDR3 sequences were aligned to IMGT reference sequences to assign V, D and J gene segments. For a sequence to be retained, a match of at least six nucleotides to both a V gene segment and a J gene segment was required. A rearrangement was called productive if the CDR3 had no stop codons and remained in frame with V and J, and every other rearrangement was called non-productive. Following IMGT convention, CDR3 was defined as the stretch from the second conserved V-encoded cysteine to the conserved J-encoded phenylalanine. The earlier analysis of more than 450 of the donors excluded sequences that lacked an unambiguous match to a single V gene segment. In an earlier analysis of 587 of the donors, a V segment was called functional when productive rearrangements were above 56.7%, and segregating when the standard deviation between donors exceeded 5%. To diagnose cytomegalovirus status from the catalog of TCR beta chain sequences, a statistical classification framework was built. V and J gene assignment, in a later analysis, came from comparing TCR nucleotide sequences with IMGT/GENE-DB human TR gene sequences. The TCRdist pipeline was used in a later analysis to assign CDR3 sequences and most-parsimonious VDJ recombination scenarios. A later analysis defined each TCR beta chain by its CDR3 amino acid sequence plus V-gene family, and excluded reads lacking a unique V-gene family. A later analysis removed 592 highly shared, low-generation-probability nucleotide sequences to deal with suspected cross-contamination and a sequencing artifact. In a later analysis, a clonal expansion index for each public chain was calculated from normalized within-repertoire ranks of inferred template counts. Generation probabilities in a later analysis came from a VDJ recombination model fitted to out-of-frame rearrangements, and those results were checked against IGoR. Hypergeometric tests were used in a later analysis to score TCR-TCR, TCR-HLA and TCR-CMV co-occurrence, with a repertoire-size bias correction applied to the TCR pairs. False discovery rates were estimated in a later analysis by permuting HLA or CMV assignments 20 times. In a later analysis, co-occurring TCRs were grouped using DBSCAN, with TCRdist sequence similarity added in when clustering inside HLA-allele-positive subsets. Co-occurrence clustering excluded repertoires with fewer than 30,000 or more than 120,000 public chains, plus five with anomalous nucleotide sharing. Here the immuneACCESS table is served through TCRdb, limited to in-frame sequences with V and J called. Missing clones are a known gap in these copies; in checked studies unresolved V genes cover under half, and the rest lacks a known reason. V and J calls and clone size come straight from that table; D and trimming were deduced from the DNA. The sample table records under 70,000 clones; 77% of these occur just once. Around 2.6% of the sample comes from the top ten.

The source is a female donor in good health and CMV-seronegative. Material for sequencing was PBMCs.

Read as DNA, the sequence is TGTGCCAGCAGCCAAGACAGAATTTATGGCTACACCTTC. Its product reads: CASSQDRIYGYTF. The V and J genes are TRBV14 and TRBJ1-2, with an unclear D gene assignment. The CDR3 contains 13 residues, cysteine and phenylalanine counted. The sequence is cut down to CDR3 DNA, 39 bases in frame from base 1. From a lookup of the germline V gene, CDR1 and CDR2 are SGHDN and FVKESK. Trimming costs V 0 bases and J 5 bases, and their ends lie 7 bases apart.